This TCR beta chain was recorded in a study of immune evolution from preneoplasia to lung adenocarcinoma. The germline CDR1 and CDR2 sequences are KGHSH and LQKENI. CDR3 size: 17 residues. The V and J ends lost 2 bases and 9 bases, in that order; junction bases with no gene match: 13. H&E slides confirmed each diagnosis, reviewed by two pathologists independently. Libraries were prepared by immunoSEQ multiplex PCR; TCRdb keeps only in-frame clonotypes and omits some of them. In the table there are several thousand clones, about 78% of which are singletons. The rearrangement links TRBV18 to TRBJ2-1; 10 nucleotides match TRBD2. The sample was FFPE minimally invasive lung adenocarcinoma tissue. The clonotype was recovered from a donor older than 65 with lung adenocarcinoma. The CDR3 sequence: CASSPSLGTSAFREQFF. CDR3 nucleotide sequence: TGTGCCAGCTCACCATCTTTAGGGACTAGCGCATTCCGTGAGCAGTTCTTC. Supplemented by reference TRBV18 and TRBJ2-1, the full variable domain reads NAGVMQNPRHLVRRRGQEARLRCSPMKGHSHVYWYRQLPEEGLKFMVYLQKENIIDESGMPKERFSAEFPKEGPSILRIQQVVRGDSAAYFCASSPSLGTSAFREQFFGPGTRLTVL.